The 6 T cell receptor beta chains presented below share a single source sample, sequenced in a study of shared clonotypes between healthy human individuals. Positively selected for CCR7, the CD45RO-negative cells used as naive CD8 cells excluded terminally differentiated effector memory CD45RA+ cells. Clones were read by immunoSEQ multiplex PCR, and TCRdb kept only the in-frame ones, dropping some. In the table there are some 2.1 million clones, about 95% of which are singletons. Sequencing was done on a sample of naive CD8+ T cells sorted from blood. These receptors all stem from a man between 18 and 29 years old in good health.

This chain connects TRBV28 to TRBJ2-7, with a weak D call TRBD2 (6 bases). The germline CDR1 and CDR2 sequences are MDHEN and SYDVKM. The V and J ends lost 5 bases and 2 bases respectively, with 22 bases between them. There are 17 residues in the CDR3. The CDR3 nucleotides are TGTGCCAGCAGTCCAGACCCCTGGGGGAGGATAGCCTACGAGCAGTACTTC. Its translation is CASSPDPWGRIAYEQYF.

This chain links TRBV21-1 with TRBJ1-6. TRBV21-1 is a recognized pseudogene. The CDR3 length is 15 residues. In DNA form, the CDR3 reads TGTGCCAGCAAGGAGTTGGGACCCGCAAATTCACCCCTCCACTTT. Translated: CASKELGPANSPLHF.

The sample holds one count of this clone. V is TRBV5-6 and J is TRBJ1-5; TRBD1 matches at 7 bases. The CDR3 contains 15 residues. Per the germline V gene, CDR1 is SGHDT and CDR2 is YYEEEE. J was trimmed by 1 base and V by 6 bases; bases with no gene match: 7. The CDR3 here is CASTQGTASNQPQHF. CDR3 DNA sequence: TGTGCCAGCACCCAAGGGACAGCAAGCAATCAGCCCCAGCATTTT. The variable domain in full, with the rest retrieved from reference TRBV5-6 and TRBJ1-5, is DAGVTQSPTHLIKTRGQQVTLRCSPKSGHDTVSWYQQALGQGPQFIFQYYEEEERQRGNFPDRFSGHQFPNYSSELNVNALLLGDSALYLCASTQGTASNQPQHFGDGTRLSIL.

The CDR3: CASSPSGMNQPQHF. In DNA form, the CDR3 reads TGTGCCAGCAGCCCCTCAGGGATGAATCAGCCCCAGCATTTT. The chain employs TRBV9 and TRBJ1-5; possibly TRBD1 for D (5 bases). Germline CDR1 SGDLS, CDR2 YYNGEE. The CDR3 spans 14 residues. V dropped 4 bases and J dropped 4 bases, with 12 bases sitting between them.

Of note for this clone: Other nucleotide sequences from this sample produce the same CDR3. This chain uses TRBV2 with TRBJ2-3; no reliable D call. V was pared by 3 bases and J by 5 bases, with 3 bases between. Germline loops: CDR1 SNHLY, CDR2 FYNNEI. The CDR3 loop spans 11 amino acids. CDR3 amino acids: CASSDGDTQYF. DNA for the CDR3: TGTGCCAGCAGTGATGGAGATACGCAGTATTTT.

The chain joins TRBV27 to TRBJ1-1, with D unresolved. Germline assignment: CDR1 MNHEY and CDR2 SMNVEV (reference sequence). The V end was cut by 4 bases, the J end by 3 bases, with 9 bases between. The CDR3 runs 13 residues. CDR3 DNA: TGTGCCAGCAGTTACGGGAGAGACACTGAAGCTTTCTTT. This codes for CASSYGRDTEAFF.